This T cell receptor (beta chain) was captured by sequencing in a study of cytotoxic CD8 clonotypes in ibrutinib-treated CLL. About the research overall: Results showed about 25 partial and 2 complete responses; following median around six years, around 14 remained remitted, roughly 12 advanced.

General study findings and limits: Public clonotypes (which were uncommon) either contracted or remained stable on treatment. Baseline levels were approached again at progression, after clonality had risen at ibrutinib response.

For this clone: Its matching antigen is unknown.

The data were produced by immunoSEQ multiplex PCR, yet TCRdb's version contains in-frame clones alone and is incomplete. The sample lists over 150,000 clones, over 65% occurring once. This receptor was identified in a human donor with chronic lymphocytic leukemia. Sequenced here: PBMCs, sampled after 12 months of ibrutinib treatment.

The CDR3 region is CASSPSRGADTQYF. DNA of the CDR3: TGTGCCAGCAGCCCAAGTCGGGGGGCAGATACGCAGTATTTT. The rearrangement links TRBV7-9 to TRBJ2-3; TRBD2 agrees at 7 bases. Trimming at V came to 5 bases and at J to 4 bases, leaving 6 bases not matched to a gene. This CDR3 comprises 14 residues. Germline V gene sequence: CDR1 SEHNR, CDR2 FQNEAQ (reference sequence).